Presented here are 14 T cell receptor beta chains from one specimen sequenced in a study of CD8+ T cells in alopecia areata. Treatment indicated: oral pan-JAK inhibitor, 5-10 mg twice daily. After isolation, RNA underwent reverse transcription to generate cDNA as the sequencing template. Clones were read by immunoSEQ multiplex PCR, and TCRdb kept only the in-frame ones, dropping some. This sample has around 150,000 clones; around 71% occur once, and the top ten carry approximately 0.9%. The input for sequencing was CD4+ T cells sorted from blood, taken at week 4, from a patient treated with tofacitinib. The receptors stem from a human donor with alopecia areata.

The CDR3 DNA follows: TGTGCCAGCAGCTTCAGACAGGGGGGGAATTCACCCCTCCACTTT. Translation gives CASSFRQGGNSPLHF. The V and J genes are TRBV11-1 and TRBJ1-6; 9 nucleotides agree with TRBD1. J was trimmed by 7 bases and V by 3 bases; bases with no gene match: 4. The CDR3 length is 15 residues. Germline V gives CDR1 SGHAT, CDR2 FQDESV (reference sequence).

The chain links TRBV29-1 to TRBJ2-3; no reliable D call. CDR1 and CDR2 from the germline V gene are SQVTM and ANQGSEA. Trimming took 7 bases from V and 4 from J, leaving 9 bases between them. CDR3 length equals 11 residues. In DNA, the CDR3 is TGCAGCGCTCTTCCCTCAGATACGCAGTATTTT. Translating gives CSALPSDTQYF.

The gene calls are TRBV29-1 and TRBJ1-2; D is uncertain. The germline V gene encodes CDR1 SQVTM and CDR2 ANQGSEA. Trimming pared 4 bases from V and 4 bases from J, leaving 10 bases between. This CDR3 contains 12 residues. The CDR3 spells CSVVGGSYGYTF. CDR3 in DNA: TGCAGCGTTGTTGGCGGATCCTATGGCTACACCTTC.

There are a few counts of this clone. The V gene is TRBV29-1, the J gene TRBJ2-3, with D perhaps being TRBD1 or TRBD2 (5 bases each). Germline CDR1 reads SQVTM; CDR2 reads ANQGSEA. The V end lost 5 bases, the J end lost 5 bases, and 11 bases lay between the germline ends. This CDR3 region has 12 residues. The CDR3 nucleotides read TGCAGCGTTCCTTGGGGGATAGATACGCAGTATTTT. It specifies CSVPWGIDTQYF.

This sequence joins TRBV2 and TRBJ2-5, with D possibly matching TRBD2 (5 bases). Trimming removed 3 bases from V and 4 bases from J, with 6 bases in between. Looked up from germline, CDR1 is SNHLY and CDR2 is FYNNEI. The CDR3 has 12 amino acids. CDR3 protein: CASSDRGETQYF. The CDR3 nucleotides are TGTGCCAGCAGTGACCGGGGAGAGACCCAGTACTTC.

This clone was found once. The chain links TRBV27 to TRBJ1-5; the D is unclear. Germline CDR1 reads MNHEY; CDR2 reads SMNVEV (reference sequence). This CDR3 has 14 amino acids. The V and J ends lost 3 bases and 1 base respectively, with 7 bases between them. The CDR3 reads CASSLGISNQPQHF. In nucleotides, the CDR3 is TGTGCCAGCAGTTTGGGGATAAGCAATCAGCCCCAGCATTTT.

The chain combines TRBV5-8 with TRBJ2-7; D possibly corresponds to TRBD1 (6 bases). Trimming shortened V by 3 bases and J by 2 bases, and 18 bases separated the two germline ends. This CDR3 comprises 16 residues. CDR1 and CDR2 (germline): SGHTS, YDEGEE. CDR3: CASSWGTRMTTYEQYF. The CDR3, as DNA: TGTGCCAGCAGCTGGGGGACAAGGATGACAACCTACGAGCAGTACTTC.

The chain has TRBV30 and TRBJ2-6; maybe TRBD1 (6 bases). Germline V gene data show CDR1 as GTSNPN and CDR2 as SVGIG (reference sequence). Trimming removed 3 bases from V and 0 bases from J, with 12 bases in between. The CDR3 is 16 residues long. CDR3 amino acids: CAWRLQGSSGANVLTF. In DNA form, the CDR3 reads TGTGCCTGGAGGTTACAGGGCAGCTCTGGGGCCAACGTCCTGACTTTC.

The chain links TRBV5-1 to TRBJ2-1; TRBD2 aligns across 8 bases. Germline assignment: CDR1 SGHRS and CDR2 YFSETQ. V shed 3 bases and J 10 bases; nucleotides not matched to a gene: 24. The CDR3 covers 19 residues. The CDR3: CASSSPFPLTLAGGGEQFF. The CDR3 nucleotides read TGCGCCAGCAGCTCGCCGTTCCCCCTGACTTTGGCGGGGGGAGGAGAGCAGTTCTTC.

The chain links TRBV7-2 to TRBJ2-5, with D possibly being TRBD1 (5 bases). This CDR3 is built from 11 residues. Trimming stripped 5 bases from V and 10 bases from J, with 11 bases between. Germline loops: CDR1 SGHTA, CDR2 FQGNSA. This CDR3 is CASSQGAHQYF. In DNA, the CDR3 is TGTGCCAGCAGCCAAGGGGCCCACCAGTACTTC.

The CDR3 protein is CAWSVLAGNQPQHF. In DNA form, the CDR3 reads TGTGCCTGGAGTGTACTGGCAGGGAATCAGCCCCAGCATTTT. V gene TRBV30 combines with J gene TRBJ1-5; perhaps TRBD1 as D (5 bases). Between the trimmed V and J ends, which lost 0 bases and 4 bases, there was a span of 10 bases. This CDR3 has 14 residues. Germline V gives CDR1 GTSNPN, CDR2 SVGIG (reference sequence).

The rearrangement joins TRBV29-1 to TRBJ1-2; TRBD1 might be the D (6 bases). This CDR3 region has 11 residues. Trimming cost V 8 bases and J 6 bases, with 13 bases left between them. The germline CDR1 and CDR2 sequences are SQVTM and ANQGSEA. The CDR3 here is CSNAGADGYTF. CDR3 coding DNA: TGCAGCAACGCGGGGGCCGATGGCTACACCTTC.

This chain connects TRBV9 to TRBJ2-6; 7 bases match TRBD1. CDR1 and CDR2 from the germline V gene are SGDLS and YYNGEE. The trim removed 3 bases at V and 0 bases at J, leaving 9 bases unmatched. This CDR3 spans 18 amino acids. In DNA, the CDR3 is TGTGCCAGCAGCGCATTTCCGACAGGGAGCTCTGGGGCCAACGTCCTGACTTTC. Its translation is CASSAFPTGSSGANVLTF.

This chain connects TRBV7-2 to TRBJ2-2; D remains unclear. The CDR3 covers 14 residues. Trimming took off 6 bases at V and 5 bases at J, with 13 bases between the two ends. Germline loops: CDR1 SGHTA, CDR2 FQGNSA. CDR3 protein: CASSSKPSTGELFF. In DNA form, the CDR3 reads TGTGCCAGCAGTTCAAAGCCCTCGACCGGGGAGCTGTTTTTT.